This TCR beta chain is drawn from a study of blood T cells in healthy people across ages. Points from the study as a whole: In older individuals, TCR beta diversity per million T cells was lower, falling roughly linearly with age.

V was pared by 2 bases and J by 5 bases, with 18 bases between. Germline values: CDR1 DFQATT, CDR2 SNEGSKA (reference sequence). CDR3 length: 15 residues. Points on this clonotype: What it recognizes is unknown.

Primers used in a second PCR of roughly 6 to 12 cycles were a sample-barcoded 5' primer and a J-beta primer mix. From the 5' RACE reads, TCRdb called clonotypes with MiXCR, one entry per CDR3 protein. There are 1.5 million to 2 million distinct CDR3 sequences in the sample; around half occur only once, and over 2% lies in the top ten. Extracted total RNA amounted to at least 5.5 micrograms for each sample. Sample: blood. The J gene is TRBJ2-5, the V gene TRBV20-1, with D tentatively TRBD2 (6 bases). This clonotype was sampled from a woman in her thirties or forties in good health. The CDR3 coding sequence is TGCAGTGCTAGAAAGATGGTGTCTAGCGCCGAGACCCAGTACTTC. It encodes CSARKMVSSAETQYF.